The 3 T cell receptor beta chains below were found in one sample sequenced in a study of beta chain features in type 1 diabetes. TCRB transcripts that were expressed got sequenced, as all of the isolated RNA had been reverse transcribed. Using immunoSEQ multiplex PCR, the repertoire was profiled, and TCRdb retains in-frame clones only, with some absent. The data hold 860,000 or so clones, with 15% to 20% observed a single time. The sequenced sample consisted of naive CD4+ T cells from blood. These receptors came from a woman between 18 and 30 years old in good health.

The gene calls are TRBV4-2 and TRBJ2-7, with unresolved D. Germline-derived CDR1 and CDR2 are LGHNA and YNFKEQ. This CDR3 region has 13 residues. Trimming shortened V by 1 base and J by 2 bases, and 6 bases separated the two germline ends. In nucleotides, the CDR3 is TGTGCCAGCAGCCAAGCGCTCACCTACGAGCAGTACTTC. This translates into CASSQALTYEQYF.

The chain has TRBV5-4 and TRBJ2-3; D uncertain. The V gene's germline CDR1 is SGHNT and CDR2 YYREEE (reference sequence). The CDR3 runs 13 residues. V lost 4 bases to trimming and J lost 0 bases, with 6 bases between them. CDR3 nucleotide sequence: TGTGCCAGCAGCAAAGATAGCACAGATACGCAGTATTTT. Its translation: CASSKDSTDTQYF.

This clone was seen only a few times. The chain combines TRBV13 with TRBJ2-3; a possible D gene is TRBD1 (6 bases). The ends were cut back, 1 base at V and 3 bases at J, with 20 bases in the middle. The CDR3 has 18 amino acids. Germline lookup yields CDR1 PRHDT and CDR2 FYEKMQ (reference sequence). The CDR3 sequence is CASSLDWITGTGTDTQYF. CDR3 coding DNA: TGTGCCAGCAGCTTAGACTGGATCACAGGGACCGGAACAGATACGCAGTATTTT. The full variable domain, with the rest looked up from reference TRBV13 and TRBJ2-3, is AAGVIQSPRHLIKEKRETATLKCYPIPRHDTVYWYQQGPGQDPQFLISFYEKMQSDKGSIPDRFSAQQFSDYHSELNMSSLELGDSALYFCASSLDWITGTGTDTQYFGPGTRLTVL.